These 28 T cell receptor beta chains share one sample of origin, sequenced in a study of blood T cell repertoires in COVID-19. Clones were sequenced by immunoSEQ multiplex PCR, and TCRdb holds only the in-frame ones, with some missing. This table holds 250,000 to 300,000 clones, around 90% found once. The sequencing input was peripheral blood. The receptors were gathered from a woman in her fifties or sixties who had recovered from COVID-19.

The chain is built from TRBV6-6 and TRBJ1-4, with D tentatively TRBD1 (5 bases). The CDR3 runs to 14 residues. Looked up from germline, CDR1 is MNHNY and CDR2 is SVGAGI (reference sequence). V was trimmed by 4 bases and J by 4 bases, leaving 10 bases between them. CDR3 protein: CASSLSGVNEKLFF. Written as DNA, the CDR3 is TGTGCCAGCAGTTTGTCGGGGGTTAATGAAAAACTGTTTTTT.

The genes are TRBV5-4 and TRBJ2-2; D perhaps matches TRBD2 (6 bases). V was cut by 2 bases and J by 3 bases, with 14 bases left in between. This CDR3 has 16 residues. Per germline, CDR1 SGHNT and CDR2 YYREEE (reference sequence). Written as DNA, the CDR3 is TGTGCCAGCAGCTTCGGACGGGGGTGGGACACCGGGGAGCTGTTTTTT. This encodes CASSFGRGWDTGELFF.

The V gene is TRBV12-5, the J gene TRBJ2-5; 8 bases are a match to TRBD1. The V and J ends lost 4 bases and 2 bases, in that order; junction bases with no gene match: 6. Germline V gene lookup returns CDR1 LGHNT and CDR2 FRNRAP. CDR3 size: 15 residues. The CDR3 sequence: CASGSPRDRQETQYF. The DNA for the CDR3 is TGTGCTAGTGGTTCGCCCCGGGACAGGCAAGAGACCCAGTACTTC.

The chain joins TRBV27 to TRBJ2-3; unclear D gene. V dropped 0 bases and J dropped 4 bases, with 8 bases sitting between them. The CDR3 sequence is 14 residues long. The germline gives CDR1 MNHEY, CDR2 SMNVEV (reference sequence). As DNA, the CDR3 is TGTGCCAGCAGTTTATCTGTACGCGCAGATACGCAGTATTTT. Translating it yields CASSLSVRADTQYF.

This clone was recorded once. The chain has TRBV20-1 and TRBJ2-2, with TRBD2 as a possible D gene (5 bases). CDR1 and CDR2 from the germline V gene are DFQATT and SNEGSKA (reference sequence). Trimming took 3 bases from V and 4 from J, leaving 9 bases between them. The CDR3 loop spans 13 amino acids. CDR3 sequence reads: CSASRRATGELFF. DNA of the CDR3: TGCAGTGCTAGTAGGCGGGCCACCGGGGAGCTGTTTTTT.

The V and J genes are TRBV18 and TRBJ1-6, with 7 nucleotides matching TRBD1. The germline V gene has CDR1 KGHSH and CDR2 LQKENI. The CDR3 is made up of 15 amino acids. V lost 3 bases to trimming and J lost 3 bases; unmatched junction nucleotides: 2. Here the CDR3 DNA reads TGTGCCAGCTCACCGACAGGGTTCTATAATTCACCCCTCCACTTT. It yields the protein CASSPTGFYNSPLHF.

This rearrangement joins TRBV10-3 to TRBJ2-1, with TRBD2 as a possible D gene (5 bases). The CDR3 spans 15 residues. Germline assignment: CDR1 ENHRY and CDR2 SYGVKD. V shed 5 bases and J shed 0 bases, with 11 bases lying between them. The CDR3 DNA reads TGTGCCATCAGTCCAGCGGTGAGCTCCTACAATGAGCAGTTCTTC. Protein: CAISPAVSSYNEQFF.

This rearrangement joins TRBV10-3 to TRBJ2-5; D gene uncertain. Germline CDR1 ENHRY, CDR2 SYGVKD. Deletions cut 3 bases from V and 2 bases from J, with 16 bases between. This CDR3 contains 16 residues. This CDR3 is CAISDSGTSAQETQYF. In DNA form, the CDR3 reads TGTGCCATCAGTGACTCGGGTACCAGCGCTCAAGAGACCCAGTACTTC.

This sequence joins TRBV30 and TRBJ1-1; weak D call: TRBD1 (5 bases). CDR3 length: 15 amino acids. The ends were cut back, 0 bases at V and 2 bases at J, with 13 bases in the middle. Germline V CDR1 and CDR2: GTSNPN, SVGIG (reference sequence). The CDR3 bases are TGTGCCTGGAGTGTAATGGGGGGTAGTAACACTGAAGCTTTCTTT. The encoded protein is CAWSVMGGSNTEAFF.

This clone showed up just once. CDR3 sequence reads: CASSLDITREAFF. The CDR3 DNA is TGTGCCAGCAGCTTAGACATCACCCGAGAAGCTTTCTTT. The genes are TRBV7-9 and TRBJ1-1; D gene uncertain. The germline gives CDR1 SEHNR, CDR2 FQNEAQ (reference sequence). The CDR3 covers 13 residues. Trimming took 1 base from V and 8 from J, leaving 11 bases between them.

The rearrangement uses TRBV7-2 and TRBJ2-1; D call uncertain. The CDR3 totals 12 residues. Trimming took 8 bases from V and 5 from J, leaving 10 bases between them. CDR1 and CDR2 from the germline V gene are SGHTA and FQGNSA. CDR3 in amino acids: CASGAYDNEQFF. CDR3 bases: TGTGCCAGCGGAGCTTATGACAATGAGCAGTTCTTC.

This clone was detected a few times. The chain combines TRBV5-1 with TRBJ1-1, with TRBD1 as a possible D gene (6 bases). In germline, CDR1 is SGHRS, CDR2 YFSETQ. Trimming stripped 2 bases from V and 9 bases from J, with 20 bases between. The CDR3 runs to 15 residues. CDR3 protein: CASSLHLGQMKKAFF. For the CDR3, the DNA is TGCGCCAGCAGCTTACACCTGGGACAAATGAAGAAAGCTTTCTTT.

The chain employs TRBV5-8 and TRBJ2-1; 11 positions agree with TRBD2. CDR1 is SGHTS and CDR2 is YDEGEE in the germline V gene. The CDR3 extends over 17 amino acids. Losses at the gene ends were 4 bases for V and 3 bases for J; bases not matched to a gene: 9. CDR3: CASSHRTSGWNYNEQFF. The CDR3 coding sequence is TGTGCCAGCAGCCATCGGACTAGCGGGTGGAACTACAATGAGCAGTTCTTC.

This clone has a single count. The gene calls are TRBV4-2 and TRBJ2-5; TRBD2 agrees at 7 bases. The junction had 14 bases not matched to a gene; V was cut back by 0 bases and J by 1 base. This CDR3 contains 19 residues. Germline-derived CDR1 and CDR2 are LGHNA and YNFKEQ. This CDR3 reads CASSQDGASGDTFQETQYF. CDR3 DNA sequence: TGTGCCAGCAGCCAAGATGGGGCTAGCGGAGACACCTTCCAAGAGACCCAGTACTTC.

The chain uses TRBV27 and TRBJ2-7; TRBD2 aligns across 12 bases. With 5 bases clipped from V and 2 bases from J, the junction kept 4 bases outside the gene matches. Germline CDR1 is MNHEY and CDR2 is SMNVEV (reference sequence). This CDR3 spans 15 amino acids. The CDR3 coding sequence is TGTGCCAGCAGTCGATCTAGCGGGAGGGCCTACGAGCAGTACTTC. Translation: CASSRSSGRAYEQYF.

The V gene is TRBV6-2 or TRBV6-3, the J gene TRBJ1-6, with D possibly matching TRBD1 (5 bases). V lost 6 bases to trimming and J lost 2 bases, with 11 bases between them. Germline V gene sequence: CDR1 MNHEY, CDR2 SVGEGT. The CDR3 is 15 amino acids. The CDR3 region is CASSRGHPYNSPLHF. The CDR3 DNA reads TGTGCCAGCAGCCGAGGACATCCCTATAATTCACCCCTCCACTTT.

The rearrangement joins TRBV12-5 to TRBJ2-3, with D hard to call. The CDR3 contains 12 residues. Germline assignment: CDR1 LGHNT and CDR2 FRNRAP. V was shortened by 11 bases and J by 3 bases, with 12 bases between the two germline ends. The CDR3 sequence is CAAVEKTDTQYF. In nucleotides, the CDR3 is TGTGCTGCCGTCGAGAAAACAGATACGCAGTATTTT. Variable domain in full (rest from reference TRBV12-5 and TRBJ2-3): DARVTQTPRHKVTEMGQEVTMRCQPILGHNTVFWYRQTMMQGLELLAYFRNRAPLDDSGMPKDRFSAEMPDATLATLKIQPSEPRDSAVYFCAAVEKTDTQYFGPGTRLTVL.

V and J are TRBV7-2 and TRBJ1-4; TRBD1 agrees at 9 bases. This CDR3 spans 13 amino acids. Germline V gene lookup returns CDR1 SGHTA and CDR2 FQGNSA. With V trimmed by 5 bases and J by 13 bases, 8 bases remained unmatched. This CDR3 reads CASSEQGTGILFF. DNA of the CDR3: TGTGCCAGCAGCGAACAGGGGACAGGGATACTGTTTTTT.

The chain is built from TRBV15 and TRBJ1-5, with a tentative D call TRBD1 (6 bases). Germline CDR1 and CDR2: LNHNV and YYDKDF (reference sequence). The CDR3 contains 14 residues. Trimming took off 5 bases at V and 4 bases at J, with 12 bases between the two ends. CDR3 protein: CATSPERGNQPQHF. CDR3 bases: TGTGCCACCAGCCCAGAGAGGGGGAATCAGCCCCAGCATTTT.

The chain links TRBV5-1 to TRBJ2-5; 12 bases agree with TRBD1. The CDR3 is 15 amino acids. V gave up 4 bases and J gave up 3 bases; unmatched junction bases: 4. The germline gives CDR1 SGHRS, CDR2 YFSETQ. The CDR3 sequence is CASSIGTGGEETQYF. The CDR3 coding sequence is TGCGCCAGCAGCATCGGGACAGGGGGCGAAGAGACCCAGTACTTC. The full variable domain, its missing parts supplied by reference TRBV5-1 and TRBJ2-5, is KAGVTQTPRYLIKTRGQQVTLSCSPISGHRSVSWYQQTPGQGLQFLFEYFSETQRNKGNFPGRFSGRQFSNSRSEMNVSTLELGDSALYLCASSIGTGGEETQYFGPGTRLLVL.

The V and J genes are TRBV28 and TRBJ2-7; 11 bases line up with TRBD2. This CDR3 has 13 amino acids. Germline V gene sequence: CDR1 MDHEN, CDR2 SYDVKM. Trimming removed 7 bases from V and 5 bases from J; junction bases left unmatched: 4. CDR3 sequence reads: CASKISGRDEQYF. DNA for the CDR3: TGTGCCAGCAAGATTAGCGGGAGGGACGAGCAGTACTTC. Together with reference TRBV28 and TRBJ2-7, the CDR3 gives the full variable domain: DVKVTQSSRYLVKRTGEKVFLECVQDMDHENMFWYRQDPGLGLRLIYFSYDVKMKEKGDIPEGYSVSREKKERFSLILESASTNQTSMYLCASKISGRDEQYFGPGTRLTVT.

CDR3 in DNA: TGTGCCAGCAGCCAGACAGGGGACTATGGCTACACCTTC. It translates to CASSQTGDYGYTF. The chain recombines TRBV12-3 or TRBV12-4 with TRBJ1-2; 8 nucleotides agree with TRBD1. V shed 6 bases, J shed 3 bases, and the junction held 3 bases outside the gene matches. The CDR3 runs to 13 residues.

V is TRBV7-2 and J is TRBJ2-7; 9 bases fit TRBD2. The trim removed 1 base at V and 0 bases at J, leaving 7 bases unmatched. Germline CDR1 reads SGHTA; CDR2 reads FQGNSA. The CDR3 is 17 amino acids. CDR3: CASSLETSGHRSYEQYF. The CDR3 region has the DNA TGTGCCAGCAGCTTAGAGACTAGCGGACATCGCTCCTACGAGCAGTACTTC.

J is TRBJ2-6 and V is TRBV6-1, with D maybe TRBD1 (6 bases). Between the trimmed V and J ends, which lost 2 bases and 0 bases, there was a span of 14 bases. The CDR3 loop spans 18 amino acids. Germline assignment: CDR1 MNHNS and CDR2 SASEGT. The CDR3 is CASSEMTPGHSGANVLTF. The CDR3 DNA follows: TGTGCCAGCAGTGAAATGACGCCGGGACACTCTGGGGCCAACGTCCTGACTTTC.

In this sample, this clone turned up many times. This chain connects TRBV10-1 to TRBJ2-5; 8 bases match TRBD2. Germline V CDR1 and CDR2: WNHNN, SYGVQD (reference sequence). Trimming took 6 bases from V and 5 from J; bases not matched to a gene: 11. The CDR3 has 15 amino acids. The CDR3 protein is CASSEPLTSVETQYF. The CDR3 nucleotides are TGCGCCAGCAGCGAACCCCTGACTAGCGTGGAGACCCAGTACTTC.

The chain is built from TRBV27 and TRBJ1-2; the D is unclear. Germline assignment: CDR1 MNHEY and CDR2 SMNVEV (reference sequence). The CDR3 consists of 14 residues. Between the trimmed V and J ends, which lost 3 bases and 8 bases, there was a span of 16 bases. CDR3 bases: TGTGCCAGCAGTTTTTTCGCCCGGGATTCCGGCTACACCTTC. This gives the protein CASSFFARDSGYTF.

The chain links TRBV4-1 to TRBJ1-1; D remains ambiguous. V lost 0 bases and J 6 bases, leaving 14 bases between the germline ends. The CDR3 loop spans 15 amino acids. From germline, CDR1 is MGHRA and CDR2 YSYEKL. CDR3 DNA: TGCGCCAGCAGCCAAGATGTATTGGGCGCCGCTGAAGCTTTCTTT. This sequence encodes CASSQDVLGAAEAFF.

The chain couples TRBV6-5 to TRBJ2-3, with 7 bases fitting TRBD1. The V gene's germline CDR1 is MNHEY and CDR2 SVGAGI. CDR3 length: 14 amino acids. The junction had 7 bases not matched to a gene; V was cut back by 8 bases and J by 2 bases. The CDR3 DNA reads TGTGCCAGCCGTTGGGACAGAGTCACAGATACGCAGTATTTT. It is translated as CASRWDRVTDTQYF.